This T cell receptor beta chain comes out of a study of T cell responses to AZD1222 COVID-19 vaccine. Study details: It was second doses at about 4 or about 12 weeks that were pooled. Study findings and constraints: Mapped onto spike, vaccine-associated CD4 TCRs spanned it and were dominant at 160-218 and 743-854.

The CDR3 runs 13 residues. V shed 5 bases and J shed 1 base, with 11 bases lying between them. CDR1 and CDR2 (germline): SQVTM, ANQGSEA. On this clone itself: As yet, its antigen is unknown.

Using immunoSEQ multiplex PCR, the repertoire was profiled, and TCRdb retains in-frame clones only, with some absent. This table has roughly 150,000 clones, roughly 89% appearing once. The sequenced sample was peripheral blood, obtained on day 0 of AZD1222 vaccination. V usage is TRBV29-1 and J usage is TRBJ1-1; D remains ambiguous. This receptor was obtained from an adult in good health. This chain's CDR3 is CSVQLAWNTEAFF. The CDR3 DNA reads as TGCAGCGTTCAACTCGCTTGGAACACTGAAGCTTTCTTT.